Presented here are 14 T cell receptor beta chains from one specimen sequenced in a study of blood T cell repertoires in COVID-19. Measured with immunoSEQ multiplex PCR; TCRdb has only the in-frame clones, and not every one. The table shows roughly 88,000 clones, with approximately 78% occurring only once. Sequencing was done on a sample of peripheral blood. The receptors were gathered from an elderly woman with acute or convalescent COVID-19.

Here the CDR3 reads CASSRSGGDTQYF. The DNA of the CDR3 is TGTGCCAGCAGCCGTAGCGGTGGGGATACGCAGTATTTT. This sequence joins TRBV7-2 and TRBJ2-3; tentatively, D is TRBD2 (6 bases). This CDR3 is 13 amino acids long. Between the trimmed V and J ends, which lost 5 bases and 6 bases, there was a span of 12 bases. Germline loops: CDR1 SGHTA, CDR2 FQGNSA.

This clone was recorded once. The gene calls are TRBV28 and TRBJ2-7; the D gene is possibly TRBD1 (6 bases). Germline V CDR1 and CDR2: MDHEN, SYDVKM. The V end was cut by 6 bases, the J end by 2 bases, with 11 bases between. The CDR3 runs 13 residues. The CDR3 reads CASSRTVTYEQYF. The DNA for the CDR3 is TGTGCCAGCAGCAGGACAGTAACCTACGAGCAGTACTTC.

The chain carries TRBV18 and TRBJ2-6; 10 positions match TRBD1. J was trimmed by 0 bases and V by 4 bases; bases with no gene match: 3. This CDR3 spans 17 amino acids. Germline V gene data show CDR1 as KGHSH and CDR2 as LQKENI. The CDR3 coding sequence is TGTGCCAGCTCACGACAGGGGGCTGGCTCTGGGGCCAACGTCCTGACTTTC. Translating gives CASSRQGAGSGANVLTF.

This chain links TRBV3-1 (or the pseudogene TRBV3-2) with TRBJ1-3, with TRBD1 matching over 8 bases. V was pared by 3 bases and J by 3 bases, with 7 bases of the junction left unmatched. The CDR3 is 16 residues long. Per germline, CDR1 LGHDT and CDR2 YNNKEL (reference sequence). CDR3 bases: TGTGCCAGCAGCCATCTACAGGGGGAATTTGGAAACACCATATATTTT. Protein product: CASSHLQGEFGNTIYF.

The chain employs TRBV19 and TRBJ2-3, with 15 nucleotides matching TRBD2. The V and J ends lost 4 bases and 0 bases, in that order; junction bases with no gene match: 8. CDR1 and CDR2 from the germline V gene are LNHDA and SQIVND (reference sequence). The CDR3 is 19 amino acids. The CDR3 sequence: CASSKGLAGGRTSTDTQYF. In nucleotides, the CDR3 is TGTGCCAGTAGTAAGGGACTAGCGGGGGGTAGAACTAGCACAGATACGCAGTATTTT. Using reference TRBV19 and TRBJ2-3 for the parts outside the CDR3, the full variable domain is DGGITQSPKYLFRKEGQNVTLSCEQNLNHDAMYWYRQDPGQGLRLIYYSQIVNDFQKGDIAEGYSVSREKKESFPLTVTSAQKNPTAFYLCASSKGLAGGRTSTDTQYFGPGTRLTVL.

The genes are TRBV4-2 and TRBJ2-2, with 9 bases identical to TRBD1. The CDR3 runs to 17 residues. Trimming cost V 2 bases and J 3 bases; bases outside gene matches: 7. Germline V CDR1 and CDR2: LGHNA, YNFKEQ. The CDR3 here is CASSQIHRQGDTGELFF. DNA of the CDR3: TGTGCCAGCAGCCAAATCCACCGACAGGGGGACACCGGGGAGCTGTTTTTT.

This clone was seen a single time. The chain couples TRBV5-4 to TRBJ1-1; D remains unclear. The CDR3 is 15 residues long. V was cut by 2 bases and J by 5 bases, with 16 bases left in between. Germline assignment: CDR1 SGHNT and CDR2 YYREEE (reference sequence). CDR3: CASSFDVSRWTEAFF. The DNA of the CDR3 is TGTGCCAGCAGCTTTGATGTAAGCCGTTGGACTGAAGCTTTCTTT.

The CDR3 region is CASSPLSKSYNEQFF. The CDR3 bases are TGTGCCAGCAGTCCCCTGAGTAAGTCCTACAATGAGCAGTTCTTC. This chain uses TRBV6-6 with TRBJ2-1; D ambiguous. This CDR3 has 15 amino acids. The germline V gene has CDR1 MNHNY and CDR2 SVGAGI (reference sequence). Trimming took 5 bases from V and 1 from J, leaving 12 bases between them.

The V call is TRBV19, the J call TRBJ1-4; D uncertain. Germline assignment: CDR1 LNHDA and CDR2 SQIVND (reference sequence). The CDR3 has 13 residues. V was clipped by 6 bases and J by 6 bases, with 11 bases between them. The CDR3 sequence: CASRPTVDEKLFF. The CDR3 DNA reads TGTGCCAGTAGACCTACAGTAGATGAAAAACTGTTTTTT.

This chain links TRBV7-2 with TRBJ2-7; 7 bases align to TRBD1. The CDR3 loop spans 14 amino acids. Trimming removed 3 bases from V and 3 bases from J; junction bases left unmatched: 5. Looked up from germline, CDR1 is SGHTA and CDR2 is FQGNSA. CDR3 DNA sequence: TGTGCCAGCAGCTTTTCCAACAGGGGCTACGAGCAGTACTTC. Translation: CASSFSNRGYEQYF.

This chain uses TRBV5-1 with TRBJ2-7, with TRBD1 matching over 8 bases. The CDR3 has 13 amino acids. With 4 bases clipped from V and 3 bases from J, the junction kept 3 bases outside the gene matches. The V gene's germline CDR1 is SGHRS and CDR2 YFSETQ. In DNA, the CDR3 is TGCGCCAGCAGCGTGGGACAGGACTACGAGCAGTACTTC. Amino acid sequence: CASSVGQDYEQYF.

The chain links TRBV3-1 (or the pseudogene TRBV3-2) to TRBJ1-3, with no clear D. This CDR3 contains 15 residues. The germline CDR1 and CDR2 sequences are LGHDT and YNNKEL (reference sequence). Trimming left V 0 bases short and J 0 bases short, with 6 bases between. For the CDR3, the DNA is TGTGCCAGCAGCCAAGAGGGAGGCTCTGGAAACACCATATATTTT. It yields the protein CASSQEGGSGNTIYF.

The chain employs TRBV7-9 and TRBJ1-4; the match to TRBD1 covers 9 bases. Germline assignment: CDR1 SEHNR and CDR2 FQNEAQ (reference sequence). CDR3 size: 14 residues. Trimming cost V 8 bases and J 7 bases; bases outside gene matches: 8. CDR3: CASGDRAKSEKLFF. The CDR3 DNA sequence: TGTGCCAGCGGGGACAGGGCCAAGTCTGAAAAACTGTTTTTT.

The J gene is TRBJ2-3, the V gene TRBV6-2 or TRBV6-3; the match to TRBD2 covers 7 bases. The trim removed 5 bases at V and 2 bases at J, leaving 10 bases unmatched. The CDR3 loop spans 16 amino acids. Germline values: CDR1 MNHEY, CDR2 SVGEGT. The CDR3 spells CASSPLRGGSTDTQYF. The CDR3 DNA is TGTGCCAGCAGTCCCCTCCGCGGGGGTTCCACAGATACGCAGTATTTT.